This entry lists 6 T cell receptor beta chains sequenced from one sample in a study of long-term antiretroviral therapy in people with HIV. The assay, immunoSEQ v3.0, was run at survey level. TCRdb's table, derived via immunoSEQ multiplex PCR, lists solely in-frame clones and lacks some. This sample has fewer than 25,000 clones, with 95% found just once. Material: unsorted PBMCs, obtained around 4.7 years after starting antiretroviral therapy. These receptors came from a woman aged 45-65 years with HIV.

This sequence joins TRBV18 and TRBJ1-2; possible D gene TRBD1, 5 bases. V was trimmed by 0 bases and J by 7 bases, leaving 15 bases between them. The CDR3 contains 15 residues. Germline CDR1 reads KGHSH; CDR2 reads LQKENI. CDR3 loop: CASSPPGEVESGYTF. In nucleotides, the CDR3 is TGTGCCAGCTCACCACCGGGGGAGGTAGAGTCTGGCTACACCTTC.

The gene calls are TRBV18 and TRBJ2-7, with no clear D. Deletions cut 1 base from V and 1 base from J, with 11 bases between. The CDR3 runs 15 residues. Germline V CDR1 and CDR2: KGHSH, LQKENI. CDR3 in amino acids: CASSPQDSVSYEQYF. DNA for the CDR3: TGTGCCAGCTCACCACAAGACTCCGTTTCCTACGAGCAGTACTTC.

The genes are TRBV27 and TRBJ2-7; TRBD2 might be the D (5 bases). The CDR3 is 14 residues long. From germline, CDR1 is MNHEY and CDR2 SMNVEV (reference sequence). Deletions cut 3 bases from V and 4 bases from J, with 13 bases between. The CDR3 DNA reads TGTGCCAGCAGTTTCAGCGGTGGGGATTACGAGCAGTACTTC. Its protein is CASSFSGGDYEQYF.

The chain is built from TRBV7-2 and TRBJ1-1; weak D call: TRBD1 (5 bases). Deletions cut 5 bases from V and 4 bases from J, with 17 bases between. Germline V gene data show CDR1 as SGHTA and CDR2 as FQGNSA. The CDR3 spans 15 residues. In DNA, the CDR3 is TGTGCCAGCAGCCCAGCGGGGGGGATGGGCACTGAAGCTTTCTTT. Residues: CASSPAGGMGTEAFF. Full variable domain (missing parts from reference TRBV7-2 and TRBJ1-1): GAGVSQSPSNKVTEKGKDVELRCDPISGHTALYWYRQSLGQGLEFLIYFQGNSAPDKSGLPSDRFSAERTGGSVSTLTIQRTQQEDSAVYLCASSPAGGMGTEAFFGQGTRLTVV.

This clone was seen once. This sequence joins TRBV11-2 and TRBJ2-3; 7 bases match TRBD2. Germline V gene data show CDR1 as SGHAT and CDR2 as FQNNGV. With 4 bases clipped from V and 2 bases from J, the junction kept 12 bases outside the gene matches. The CDR3 sequence is 17 residues long. The CDR3 DNA reads as TGTGCCAGCAGCTCAGTCGCGGGAGAAGCACTCACAGATACGCAGTATTTT. It codes for CASSSVAGEALTDTQYF. The complete variable domain, with remaining parts taken from reference TRBV11-2 and TRBJ2-3, reads EAGVAQSPRYKIIEKRQSVAFWCNPISGHATLYWYQQILGQGPKLLIQFQNNGVVDDSQLPKDRFSAERLKGVDSTLKIQPAKLEDSAVYLCASSSVAGEALTDTQYFGPGTRLTVL.

V gene TRBV15 combines with J gene TRBJ1-3; D gene ambiguous. Trimming cost V 3 bases and J 0 bases, with 9 bases left between them. Per germline, CDR1 LNHNV and CDR2 YYDKDF (reference sequence). This CDR3 is built from 15 residues. The CDR3 here is CATSRPFSSGNTIYF. The CDR3 DNA reads TGTGCCACCAGCAGGCCATTTAGCTCTGGAAACACCATATATTTT. Full variable domain (missing parts from reference TRBV15 and TRBJ1-3): DAMVIQNPRYQVTQFGKPVTLSCSQTLNHNVMYWYQQKSSQAPKLLFHYYDKDFNNEADTPDNFQSRRPNTSFCFLDIRSPGLGDTAMYLCATSRPFSSGNTIYFGEGSWLTVV.